The following is a T cell receptor (beta chain) sequence with its context. Its antigen is unknown. The sequenced template was cDNA made from the entire isolated RNA. Sequencing of naive, central memory and regulatory T cell samples gave an average of about 3.57 million reads. Generated by immunoSEQ multiplex PCR, the TCRdb table keeps only in-frame clones and is missing some. The repertoire holds about 330,000 clones, with 11% as singletons. The data derive from a study of beta chain features in type 1 diabetes. The study, taken as a whole, reports: Researchers reported that naive, central memory and Treg TCRB repertoires appeared more similar in patients than in healthy donors. Within each of all four CD4+ subsets, Type 1 diabetes patients had TCRB CDR3s that were moderately but significantly shorter.

The J segment lost 5 bases and the V segment lost 5 bases, leaving 11 bases of the junction unmatched. The CDR3 is 16 residues long. Germline CDR1 and CDR2: SGHVS and FNYEAQ. Each of the sorted populations had a purity greater than 95%. This receptor was taken from a woman in her 30s in good health. This rearrangement joins TRBV7-6 to TRBJ2-1; the match to TRBD2 covers 8 bases. The sequenced material came from naive CD4+ T cells from blood. Here the CDR3 reads CASSDSFLAGNNEQFF. The CDR3, as DNA: TGTGCCAGCAGCGATTCGTTCCTAGCGGGTAACAATGAGCAGTTCTTC.